This T cell receptor beta chain was sequenced in a study of shared clonotypes between healthy human individuals. Study-level background: Each donor's CD4 naive and CD4 memory cells filled three plates apiece, CD8 naive two, and CD8 memory one.

Using immunoSEQ multiplex PCR, the repertoire was profiled, and TCRdb retains in-frame clones only, with some absent. In the table there are around 2.5 million clones, 93% of which are singletons. The study, taken as a whole, reports: When compared with the clonotypes that were shared by all four sorted-subset donors, the non-shared clonotypes turned out to have lower generation probabilities.

Trimming cost V 2 bases and J 5 bases, with 8 bases left between them. Germline CDR1 reads SGHTA; CDR2 reads FQGNSA. CDR3 length: 13 residues. For this clone: Antigen specificity is unknown.

The V call is TRBV7-2, the J call TRBJ2-3, with a possible D match to TRBD2 (5 bases). The material sequenced was naive CD4+ T cells from PBMCs. Subset meaning: CD45RA+ positively selected. The receptor was derived from a man aged 18-30 years in good health. Some clones in this sample may be carry-over from other donors' samples. The CDR3 DNA is TGTGCCAGCAGCTTACTGGCGGGAGATACGCAGTATTTT. Protein: CASSLLAGDTQYF.